This T cell receptor beta chain is from a study of Graves' ophthalmopathy and Graves' hyperthyroidism. Study context: At initial diagnosis, peripheral blood was obtained, and this preceded any treatment.

Uncontrolled infections, pregnancy, lactation or other autoimmune diseases led to patient exclusion. Findings and caveats of the study: The authors also found most expanded thyroid clonotypes above 0.001 frequency in blood.

V lost 3 bases, J lost 9 bases, and 18 bases lay in between. CDR1 is LNHNV and CDR2 is YYDKDF in the germline V gene (reference sequence). The CDR3 is 15 amino acids. This clonotype was picked up a small number of times. Antigen specificity is unknown. RNA transcripts provided the template for amplifying TCR beta CDR3 regions. HTBI primers served in a first-round RT-PCR, which a second-round multiplex PCR followed. A single record per CDR3 protein comes from TCRdb applying MiXCR to the multiplex PCR reads. The sample lists almost 750,000 distinct CDR3 sequences, 35% to 50% occurring once. The chain has TRBV15 and TRBJ2-1; D might be TRBD1 (6 bases). Sequencing was carried out using peripheral blood. The TCR was taken from an adult man with Graves' ophthalmopathy. This CDR3 is CATSSRGLGPSEQFF. DNA for the CDR3: TGTGCCACCAGCAGTAGGGGGTTGGGACCAAGTGAGCAGTTCTTC. The entire variable domain, with the rest obtained from reference TRBV15 and TRBJ2-1, is as follows: DAMVIQNPRYQVTQFGKPVTLSCSQTLNHNVMYWYQQKSSQAPKLLFHYYDKDFNNEADTPDNFQSRRPNTSFCFLDIRSPGLGDTAMYLCATSSRGLGPSEQFFGPGTRLTVL.